A selection of T cell receptor beta chains follows, all from one sample in a study of blood T cells in healthy people across ages. One entry per CDR3 protein results from TCRdb running MiXCR on the 5' RACE reads. The sample records some 1,000,000 distinct CDR3 sequences, around 27% being singletons. The same data also contributed to another study, on T cells of mothers and their children.

The sample was blood. Source of these receptors: a girl aged 2 to 9 in good health. The conserved cysteine and the conserved F or W are not part of the CDR3 here. Each record gives: clone size, J gene, V gene, CDR3 length, CDR3 protein. Clone size appears in some rows only: once, few, many, or a class for an expanded clone.

>-|TRBJ2-7|TRBV7-9|14
ASSEAGSGSHHEQY
>-|TRBJ1-4|TRBV6-6|12
ASSVGGLEEKLF
>-|TRBJ2-7|TRBV20-1|10
SARKHSGGLF
>few|TRBJ1-1|TRBV20-1|11
SARDSARYEAF
>few|TRBJ2-7|TRBV12-3/TRBV12-4|12
ASSPGQWSYEQY
>few|TRBJ2-2|TRBV7-9|14
ASSQVRSLNTGELF
>few|TRBJ2-5|TRBV4-3|12
ASSQGLHQETQY
>-|TRBJ1-3|TRBV7-9|11
ASSTEQGNTIY
>-|-|TRBV15|13
ATSKAGQGKNEQF
>few|TRBJ2-7|TRBV7-2|12
ASAQASEIYEQY
>few|TRBJ2-7|TRBV28|13
ASSLVAREGHEQY
>-|TRBJ2-5|TRBV6-5|11
ASRQLDRKTQY
>few|TRBJ2-5|TRBV20-1|12
SAQLTGSQETQY
>few|TRBJ2-4|TRBV4-1|17
ASSQDVTLEKSAKNIQY
>-|TRBJ2-7|TRBV11-2|16
ASSLDLLGLADSYEQY
>-|TRBJ1-5|TRBV20-1|11
SADQGNNQPQH
>few|-|TRBV7-6|13
ASSSGGLAYNEQF
>few|TRBJ1-4|TRBV6-2/TRBV6-3|16
ASKPLFAEGATNEKLF
>-|TRBJ2-1|TRBV4-3|14
ASSPGSGIFGTKQF
>-|-|TRBV20-1|11
SASTWGGYEQF
>-|TRBJ2-1|TRBV29-1|11
SVLASSYNEQF
>-|TRBJ2-1|TRBV7-6|14
ASSPGLAGGTEEQF
>-|TRBJ2-1|TRBV6-5|15
ASSYSGTSDIYNEQF
>few|TRBJ2-1|TRBV29-1|11
SVDAGGGGEQF
>-|TRBJ1-2|TRBV4-1|10
ASRGGSGGYT
>-|TRBJ2-7|TRBV2|11
ASSGGATYEQY
>few|TRBJ2-7|TRBV28|13
ASSKGKLSSYEQY
>-|TRBJ2-2|TRBV20-1|14
SARAISGGLTGELF
>-|TRBJ1-4|TRBV9|14
ASSVAGSTFIEKLF
>-|TRBJ2-1|TRBV18|13
ASSIHTVSYNEQF
>-|-|TRBV19|11
ASSIGPFYEQY
>-|-|TRBV13|11
ASSPDRDDEQF
>-|TRBJ2-4|TRBV30|10
AWSGTGPIQY
>few|TRBJ2-1|TRBV7-2|16
ASSLIRMWGTGYNEQF
>-|TRBJ2-7|TRBV29-1|10
SVSSRGNEQY
>-|-|TRBV5-5|11
ASSQTTFGEQF
>-|TRBJ1-1|TRBV6-5|12
ASSYSSLNTEAF
>-|TRBJ2-5|TRBV19|13
ASTQGRTGWETQY
>few|-|TRBV7-9|11
ASSKQNFETQY
>-|TRBJ2-7|TRBV2|11
ATKGWRNYAQY
>-|TRBJ2-2|TRBV6-1|14
ASSLRAGVRTGELF
>many|TRBJ1-4|TRBV7-9|14
ASSLPPGQGNEKLF
>few|TRBJ2-5|TRBV20-1|14
SALRLAGGHQETQY
>-|TRBJ1-2|TRBV15|13
ATSRELRDPHGYT
>-|TRBJ1-4|TRBV29-1|10
SGGTGFEKLF
>few|TRBJ1-4|TRBV7-2|14
ASSVGTSPTTEKLF
>-|TRBJ2-1|TRBV28|9
ASSLNIKQF
>-|TRBJ1-6|TRBV27|14
ASSFWATGGDSPLH
>-|TRBJ2-5|TRBV29-1|14
SVESMGTGGVGTQY